The entry that follows covers one T cell receptor beta chain sequence. These data originate in a study of technical replicates of blood from a handful of donors. Repertoires were generated with immunoSEQ multiplex PCR, while TCRdb's copy carries only in-frame clones and drops some. The data show approximately 99,000 clones, about 95% seen once. The CDR3 consists of 13 residues. Trimming removed 3 bases from V and 7 bases from J; junction bases left unmatched: 3. Germline V lookup: CDR1 MRHNA, CDR2 SNTAGT. The TCR sequence derives from a human donor in good health. The specimen sequenced was T cells isolated from PBMCs. V usage is TRBV6-4 and J usage is TRBJ2-3; TRBD2 matches 8 bases. The CDR3 loop reads CASSETSANTQYF. The CDR3 bases are TGTGCCAGCAGTGAGACTAGCGCAAATACGCAGTATTTT.